This T cell receptor beta chain was identified in a study of shared clonotypes between healthy human individuals. Findings and limits, study-wide: Tissue TCR repertoires likely differ from these blood-only repertoires. Naive subsets generally had larger estimated richness than memory subsets.

This table comes from immunoSEQ multiplex PCR, and its TCRdb copy is limited to in-frame clones, with some not included. The data hold around 1.9 million clones, with about 92% observed a single time. Trimming cost V 10 bases and J 6 bases, with 21 bases left between them. The germline V gene encodes CDR1 MNHEY and CDR2 SMNVEV (reference sequence). This CDR3 comprises 14 residues. This clone appeared once. Its specificity is not known. The naive CD8 fraction comprised CD45RO-negative cells positively selected for CCR7 and excluded terminally differentiated effector memory CD45RA+ cells. The donor cohort consisted entirely of Caucasian adults residing in Nashville, Tennessee.

This receptor was identified in a man younger than 35 in good health. Some clones in this sample may be carry-over from other donors' samples. Material: naive CD8+ T cells from PBMCs. This chain connects TRBV27 to TRBJ1-1, with a possible D match to TRBD1 (5 bases). The CDR3: CATSKGWKGPEAFF. The CDR3 region has the DNA TGTGCCACCTCTAAGGGGTGGAAGGGGCCTGAAGCTTTCTTT.